Listed here are 30 T cell receptor beta chains from one sample, sequenced in a study of CD8 T cells in Susac syndrome. Reverse transcription used about 0.5 to 1 ug RNA and random hexamers. A single record per CDR3 protein comes from TCRdb applying MiXCR to the immunoSEQ multiplex PCR reads. The table lists roughly 200,000 distinct CDR3 sequences, 85% to 95% of them singletons. What was sequenced was CD4+ T cells from PBMCs. The receptors shown here come from a human donor with multiple sclerosis.

This clonotype was detected once. The CDR3 DNA reads TGCAGCGCAATTCCCGGACAGGGAAGTGGCTACACCTTC. Its translation: CSAIPGQGSGYTF. The V and J genes are TRBV29-1 and TRBJ1-2; 8 bases agree with TRBD1. Germline values: CDR1 SQVTM, CDR2 ANQGSEA. The CDR3 extends over 13 amino acids. Unmatched junction bases numbered 11, after V lost 7 bases and J lost 7 bases.

V and J are TRBV7-2 and TRBJ2-2, with no clear D. This CDR3 has 15 residues. With 3 bases removed from V and 0 bases from J, the gap between germline ends came to 8 bases. Germline loops: CDR1 SGHTA, CDR2 FQGNSA. The CDR3 DNA reads TGTGCCAGCAGCTTGTCTTCCGCGAACACCGGGGAGCTGTTTTTT. Its protein is CASSLSSANTGELFF.

The table lists this clonotype with a count of one. The chain couples TRBV24-1 to TRBJ1-3; the D is unclear. This CDR3 is built from 13 residues. Trimming left V 1 base short and J 4 bases short, with 4 bases between. Germline V CDR1 and CDR2: KGHDR, SFDVKD. CDR3 in DNA: TGTGCCACCAGTGATTTAGGCGGAAACACCATATATTTT. It is translated as CATSDLGGNTIYF.

The chain uses TRBV7-9 and TRBJ2-4; D unresolved. V lost 5 bases to trimming and J lost 5 bases, with 13 bases between them. The CDR3 sequence is 14 residues long. CDR1 and CDR2 from the germline V gene are SEHNR and FQNEAQ (reference sequence). CDR3: CASSVRSLENIQYF. CDR3 coding DNA: TGTGCCAGCAGCGTCAGATCCCTGGAAAACATTCAGTACTTC. Full variable domain (remainder filled in from reference TRBV7-9 and TRBJ2-4): DTGVSQNPRHKITKRGQNVTFRCDPISEHNRLYWYRQTLGQGPEFLTYFQNEAQLEKSRLLSDRFSAERPKGSFSTLEIQRTEQGDSAMYLCASSVRSLENIQYFGAGTRLSVL.

J is TRBJ2-5 and V is TRBV7-9; D call uncertain. This CDR3 has 11 residues. Per the germline V gene, CDR1 is SEHNR and CDR2 is FQNEAQ (reference sequence). Trimming removed 11 bases from V and 2 bases from J, with 9 bases in between. The CDR3 DNA sequence: TGTGCCTCACAGCAGCAAGAGACCCAGTACTTC. It codes for CASQQQETQYF.

This chain uses TRBV7-9 with TRBJ2-3, with D possibly TRBD1 on 6 matching bases. Between the trimmed V and J ends, which lost 3 bases and 0 bases, there was a span of 10 bases. CDR1 SEHNR and CDR2 FQNEAQ come from the germline V gene (reference sequence). The CDR3 runs to 15 residues. CDR3 region: CASSLEGQSTDTQYF. Written as DNA, the CDR3 is TGTGCCAGCAGCTTGGAAGGACAGAGCACAGATACGCAGTATTTT.

The chain is built from TRBV7-9 and TRBJ2-1; D not resolved. CDR1 is SEHNR, CDR2 FQNEAQ, per germline (reference sequence). The CDR3 spans 12 residues. Trimming stripped 2 bases from V and 7 bases from J, with 6 bases between. CDR3 coding DNA: TGTGCCAGCAGCTTACATGGGAATGAGCAGTTCTTC. Its protein product is CASSLHGNEQFF.

The chain recombines TRBV11-3 with TRBJ1-3; D is uncertain. The CDR3 length is 15 residues. CDR1 is SGHNT and CDR2 is YENEEA in the germline V gene. Trimming cost V 5 bases and J 0 bases, with 11 bases left between them. The CDR3 here is CASSADGLSGNTIYF. In nucleotides, the CDR3 is TGTGCCAGCAGCGCGGACGGCCTCTCTGGAAACACCATATATTTT.

The rearrangement links TRBV6-5 to TRBJ2-5, with D unclear. Trimming stripped 5 bases from V and 5 bases from J, with 15 bases between. The CDR3 consists of 14 residues. Germline values: CDR1 MNHEY, CDR2 SVGAGI. The CDR3 region is CASSNPRASETQYF. In DNA, the CDR3 is TGTGCCAGCAGTAACCCAAGGGCTTCGGAGACCCAGTACTTC.

This rearrangement joins TRBV3-1 to TRBJ2-1, with D perhaps matching TRBD1 (6 bases). CDR1 is LGHDT and CDR2 is YNNKEL in the germline V gene (reference sequence). The CDR3 consists of 12 residues. The V and J ends lost 5 bases and 8 bases respectively, with 10 bases between them. In DNA, the CDR3 is TGTGCCAGCAGCTCAAGGGGGTATGAGCAGTTCTTC. Its translation: CASSSRGYEQFF.

This chain connects TRBV30 to TRBJ2-7; the match to TRBD1 covers 9 bases. The CDR3 is made up of 13 amino acids. CDR1 is GTSNPN, CDR2 SVGIG, per germline (reference sequence). V was pared by 4 bases and J by 6 bases, with 7 bases of the junction left unmatched. The CDR3 protein is CAWTVQGAGEQYF. In DNA, the CDR3 is TGTGCCTGGACCGTACAGGGGGCGGGCGAGCAGTACTTC.

The chain has TRBV5-6 and TRBJ1-6, with a weak D call TRBD1 (5 bases). The germline CDR1 and CDR2 sequences are SGHDT and YYEEEE. This CDR3 contains 14 residues. V gave up 3 bases and J gave up 7 bases, with 11 bases separating them. The CDR3 is CASSSGTANSPLHF. CDR3 bases: TGTGCCAGCAGCTCTGGGACGGCCAATTCACCCCTCCACTTT.

In this sample, this clonotype turned up a few times. The rearrangement links TRBV29-1 to TRBJ1-3; D unresolved. Germline V lookup: CDR1 SQVTM, CDR2 ANQGSEA. This CDR3 contains 13 residues. The V and J ends lost 2 bases and 2 bases respectively, with 7 bases between them. The DNA for the CDR3 is TGCAGCGTTGAACGCGTCGCTGGAAACACCATATATTTT. Encoded protein: CSVERVAGNTIYF.

This clonotype was found once. V gene TRBV10-3 combines with J gene TRBJ1-1, with D unclear. CDR3 length equals 13 residues. CDR1 is ENHRY, CDR2 SYGVKD, per germline. Trimming shortened V by 7 bases and J by 4 bases, and 13 bases separated the two germline ends. CDR3 loop: CAIMREGGTEAFF. The CDR3 DNA is TGTGCCATCATGAGGGAGGGTGGCACTGAAGCTTTCTTT.

The V and J genes are TRBV5-6 and TRBJ1-2, with D hard to call. The CDR3 is 14 amino acids. V was shortened by 0 bases and J by 4 bases, with 10 bases between the two germline ends. Germline assignment: CDR1 SGHDT and CDR2 YYEEEE. CDR3 residues: CASSLGPPGYGYTF. The CDR3 DNA reads TGTGCCAGCAGCTTGGGGCCACCGGGCTATGGCTACACCTTC.

The rearrangement joins TRBV5-4 to TRBJ2-3; 7 bases are shared with TRBD1. Looked up from germline, CDR1 is SGHNT and CDR2 is YYREEE (reference sequence). The V and J ends lost 4 bases and 7 bases, in that order; junction bases with no gene match: 6. This CDR3 is 13 amino acids long. The CDR3 here is CASSRPTGNTQYF. In DNA, the CDR3 is TGTGCCAGCAGCAGACCGACAGGGAATACGCAGTATTTT.

The V and J genes are TRBV3-1 and TRBJ1-1; TRBD1 is a possible D gene (5 bases). The CDR3 covers 12 residues. Trimming cost V 2 bases and J 6 bases, with 7 bases left between them. Germline-derived CDR1 and CDR2 are LGHDT and YNNKEL (reference sequence). CDR3 nucleotides: TGTGCCAGCAGCCAAACAGGATCTGAAGCTTTCTTT. Its translation is CASSQTGSEAFF.

This clonotype was seen more than once but under ten times. The rearrangement joins TRBV19 to TRBJ1-1; TRBD1 is a possible D gene (5 bases). Deletions cut 5 bases from V and 0 bases from J, with 7 bases between. The germline V gene encodes CDR1 LNHDA and CDR2 SQIVND (reference sequence). The CDR3 totals 13 residues. The CDR3 spells CASSSQVNTEAFF. Here the CDR3 DNA reads TGTGCCAGTAGTTCACAGGTGAACACTGAAGCTTTCTTT.

J is TRBJ2-1 and V is TRBV6-2 or TRBV6-3; D unclear. The V end lost 5 bases, the J end lost 9 bases, and 8 bases lay between the germline ends. Germline V gene sequence: CDR1 MNHEY, CDR2 SVGEGT. The CDR3 covers 11 residues. The CDR3 is CASSIPPEQFF. CDR3 DNA: TGTGCCAGCAGTATCCCTCCTGAGCAGTTCTTC.

V gene TRBV30 combines with J gene TRBJ2-3; D may match TRBD1 or TRBD2 (6 bases each). Germline CDR1 and CDR2: GTSNPN and SVGIG (reference sequence). The CDR3 has 13 residues. The CDR3 loop reads CAIEGGPTDTQYF. The CDR3 bases are TGTGCTATAGAGGGGGGTCCCACAGATACGCAGTATTTT.

The rearrangement links TRBV9 to TRBJ2-3; TRBD2 is a possible D gene (5 bases). The germline gives CDR1 SGDLS, CDR2 YYNGEE. V lost 0 bases, J lost 6 bases, and 8 bases lay in between. The CDR3 extends over 13 amino acids. The CDR3 DNA is TGTGCCAGCAGCGTAGTCTCGGGGGATACGCAGTATTTT. Its protein product is CASSVVSGDTQYF. The variable domain in full, with the rest retrieved from reference TRBV9 and TRBJ2-3, is DSGVTQTPKHLITATGQRVTLRCSPRSGDLSVYWYQQSLDQGLQFLIQYYNGEERAKGNILERFSAQQFPDLHSELNLSSLELGDSALYFCASSVVSGDTQYFGPGTRLTVL.

J is TRBJ2-1 and V is TRBV30; the D call may be TRBD1 or TRBD2 (6 bases each). This CDR3 is built from 15 residues. Germline CDR1 reads GTSNPN; CDR2 reads SVGIG (reference sequence). The V end lost 2 bases, the J end lost 6 bases, and 17 bases lay between the germline ends. The CDR3 protein is CAWSSPRRGPNEQFF. The CDR3 DNA follows: TGTGCCTGGAGTTCCCCCCGACGGGGGCCCAATGAGCAGTTCTTC.

J is TRBJ2-2 and V is TRBV30; no reliable D call. The germline V gene has CDR1 GTSNPN and CDR2 SVGIG (reference sequence). The CDR3 has 14 amino acids. The V end lost 0 bases, the J end lost 1 base, and 6 bases lay between the germline ends. The CDR3 protein is CAWSVLWNTGELFF. CDR3 in DNA: TGTGCCTGGAGTGTACTTTGGAACACCGGGGAGCTGTTTTTT. Drawing the rest from reference TRBV30 and TRBJ2-2, the complete variable domain is SQTIHQWPATLVQPVGSPLSLECTVEGTSNPNLYWYRQAAGRGLQLLFYSVGIGQISSEVPQNLSASRPQDRQFILSSKKLLLSDSGFYLCAWSVLWNTGELFFGEGSRLTVL.

The chain joins TRBV20-1 to TRBJ2-5; no reliable D call. This CDR3 has 12 residues. Germline values: CDR1 DFQATT, CDR2 SNEGSKA (reference sequence). Trimming stripped 2 bases from V and 5 bases from J, with 9 bases between. The CDR3: CSARPGLETQYF. The CDR3, as DNA: TGCAGTGCTAGACCCGGCTTGGAGACCCAGTACTTC.

The sample holds one count of this clonotype. In DNA form, the CDR3 reads TGTGCCAGCAGCCTCCGCCGGGACAGCCGCCTGAACACTGAAGCTTTCTTT. It yields the protein CASSLRRDSRLNTEAFF. This chain links TRBV14 with TRBJ1-1, with 7 bases lining up with TRBD1. The V gene's germline CDR1 is SGHDN and CDR2 FVKESK. V shed 4 bases, J shed 0 bases, and the junction held 11 bases outside the gene matches. The CDR3 spans 17 residues.

This clonotype was detected once. The chain employs TRBV3-1 and TRBJ2-7, with 8 bases aligning to TRBD1. V lost 0 bases and J lost 9; bases outside the gene matches: 4. Per the germline V gene, CDR1 is LGHDT and CDR2 is YNNKEL (reference sequence). This CDR3 is built from 13 residues. The CDR3 nucleotides are TGTGCCAGCAGCCAAGAAGGCAGGGGGCTGCAGTACGTC. Amino acid sequence: CASSQEGRGLQYV.

The sample holds a few counts of this clonotype. The CDR3 DNA reads TGTGCCAGCAGCTTGTCACGTGAAGAGACCCAGTACTTC. Amino acids: CASSLSREETQYF. This chain uses TRBV5-6 with TRBJ2-5; D unclear. Trimming took off 1 base at V and 3 bases at J, with 7 bases between the two ends. This CDR3 region has 13 residues. Germline CDR1 and CDR2: SGHDT and YYEEEE. The full variable domain, its missing parts supplied by reference TRBV5-6 and TRBJ2-5, is DAGVTQSPTHLIKTRGQQVTLRCSPKSGHDTVSWYQQALGQGPQFIFQYYEEEERQRGNFPDRFSGHQFPNYSSELNVNALLLGDSALYLCASSLSREETQYFGPGTRLLVL.

This sequence joins TRBV13 and TRBJ1-1, with unresolved D. From germline, CDR1 is PRHDT and CDR2 FYEKMQ (reference sequence). CDR3 length: 14 residues. The V end lost 6 bases, the J end lost 3 bases, and 14 bases lay between the germline ends. CDR3 protein: CASSVRKPDTEAFF. The CDR3 DNA reads as TGTGCCAGCAGTGTACGCAAACCCGACACTGAAGCTTTCTTT.

The chain is built from TRBV12-3 or TRBV12-4 and TRBJ2-1; TRBD1 matches 8 bases. The V segment lost 6 bases and the J segment 4 bases; nucleotides outside the gene matches: 11. The CDR3 is 16 residues long. The DNA for the CDR3 is TGTGCCAGCAGCCGCCGGGACAGGAGCACGTACAATGAGCAGTTCTTC. Residues: CASSRRDRSTYNEQFF.

The rearrangement joins TRBV12-3 or TRBV12-4 to TRBJ2-1; 11 bases align to TRBD2. J was trimmed by 4 bases and V by 5 bases; bases with no gene match: 4. This CDR3 has 15 residues. Written as DNA, the CDR3 is TGTGCCAGCAGTCCTCGACTAGCGGGGTACAATGAGCAGTTCTTC. Its protein is CASSPRLAGYNEQFF.